One sample yielded the 25 T cell receptor beta chains listed below, sequenced in a study of blood T cell repertoires in COVID-19. TCRdb keeps only in-frame clones here, not all; method: immunoSEQ multiplex PCR. The data hold roughly 160,000 clones, with 65% to 85% observed a single time. The sequenced sample consisted of PBMCs or T cells enriched from blood (not recorded which). All receptors derive from an older woman who had recovered from COVID-19.

The count of this clone is one. The rearrangement joins TRBV6-5 to TRBJ2-2; 7 nucleotides match TRBD1. This CDR3 is built from 13 residues. Germline lookup yields CDR1 MNHEY and CDR2 SVGAGI. The junction had 3 bases not matched to a gene; V was cut back by 8 bases and J by 3 bases. CDR3 sequence reads: CASGTEYTGELFF. The CDR3 region has the DNA TGTGCCAGCGGGACAGAATACACCGGGGAGCTGTTTTTT.

The chain is built from TRBV4-1 and TRBJ2-1; the D is unclear. Germline CDR1 reads MGHRA; CDR2 reads YSYEKL. This CDR3 spans 21 amino acids. V gave up 2 bases and J gave up 2 bases, with 28 bases separating them. The CDR3 reads CASSQYLPPEITDFPYNEQFF. In nucleotides, the CDR3 is TGCGCCAGCAGCCAATATCTCCCGCCAGAGATTACCGACTTCCCCTACAATGAGCAGTTCTTC.

CDR3 in amino acids: CASRGQIRSGNTIYF. CDR3 DNA: TGTGCCAGCAGGGGACAAATTCGATCTGGAAACACCATATATTTT. The chain links TRBV6-5 to TRBJ1-3; D is perhaps TRBD1 (6 bases). Trimming pared 6 bases from V and 1 base from J, leaving 13 bases between. CDR1 is MNHEY, CDR2 SVGAGI, per germline. The CDR3 runs to 15 residues.

V is TRBV30 and J is TRBJ2-1; the match to TRBD2 covers 7 bases. The V gene's germline CDR1 is GTSNPN and CDR2 SVGIG (reference sequence). J lost 8 bases, V lost 2 bases, and 6 bases had no gene match. This CDR3 is 13 amino acids long. The CDR3 DNA is TGTGCCTGGAGTAGGGCGGGAGCATATGAGCAGTTCTTC. Its translation: CAWSRAGAYEQFF.

A few counts support this clone. The chain combines TRBV19 with TRBJ2-2, with 7 bases identical to TRBD2. Germline loops: CDR1 LNHDA, CDR2 SQIVND (reference sequence). The CDR3 covers 14 residues. The J segment lost 6 bases and the V segment lost 5 bases, leaving 6 bases of the junction unmatched. For the CDR3, the DNA is TGTGCCAGTAGTTTACTAGCGTCCGCCGGGGAGCTGTTTTTT. Amino acids: CASSLLASAGELFF.

The chain recombines TRBV20-1 with TRBJ1-2; D might be TRBD1 (5 bases). Trimming cost V 4 bases and J 4 bases, with 7 bases left between them. CDR1 and CDR2 (germline): DFQATT, SNEGSKA (reference sequence). This CDR3 comprises 11 residues. CDR3 sequence reads: CSANGGYGYTF. The CDR3 nucleotides are TGCAGTGCTAACGGGGGCTATGGCTACACCTTC.

Of note for this clone: Other DNA sequences in the sample encode the same CDR3. This sequence joins TRBV28 and TRBJ1-1; D unclear. CDR3 size: 14 residues. Germline CDR1 reads MDHEN; CDR2 reads SYDVKM. V was pared by 3 bases and J by 2 bases, with 10 bases between. CDR3 amino acids: CASSFKGANTEAFF. For the CDR3, the DNA is TGTGCCAGCAGTTTTAAGGGAGCCAACACTGAAGCTTTCTTT.

The V gene is TRBV6-5, the J gene TRBJ1-6; 7 bases align to TRBD1. V lost 6 bases to trimming and J lost 10 bases; unmatched junction nucleotides: 6. The CDR3 has 13 residues. Germline values: CDR1 MNHEY, CDR2 SVGAGI. The CDR3 spells CASRWTGGSPLHF. The CDR3 DNA is TGTGCCAGCAGATGGACAGGCGGCTCACCCCTCCACTTT.

V and J are TRBV5-1 and TRBJ1-1, with TRBD1 identical over 8 bases. The V gene end was trimmed by 7 bases and the J gene end by 5 bases; junction bases not matched to a gene: 7. The CDR3 sequence is 13 residues long. CDR1 is SGHRS and CDR2 is YFSETQ in the germline V gene. CDR3 in DNA: TGCGCCAGCGGCGACAGGGGTGGTACTGAAGCTTTCTTT. Translated, it gives CASGDRGGTEAFF.

The chain is built from TRBV7-9 and TRBJ1-2; 9 nucleotides match TRBD1. The CDR3 consists of 13 residues. CDR1 and CDR2 (germline): SEHNR, FQNEAQ (reference sequence). The J segment lost 2 bases and the V segment lost 9 bases, leaving 4 bases of the junction unmatched. DNA of the CDR3: TGTGCCAGTACAGGGGGCGGAAACTATGGCTACACCTTC. It codes for CASTGGGNYGYTF.

The gene calls are TRBV19 and TRBJ2-5; the D gene is possibly TRBD1 (5 bases). Trimming cost V 5 bases and J 1 base, with 11 bases left between them. The germline V gene has CDR1 LNHDA and CDR2 SQIVND (reference sequence). This CDR3 comprises 14 residues. CDR3 nucleotide sequence: TGTGCCAGTAGTCCCCAGGGCCGCCAAGAGACCCAGTACTTC. Encoded protein: CASSPQGRQETQYF.

The chain combines TRBV19 with TRBJ2-2; D is uncertain. This CDR3 has 15 residues. Germline loops: CDR1 LNHDA, CDR2 SQIVND (reference sequence). V shed 4 bases and J shed 2 bases, with 11 bases lying between them. The CDR3 loop is CASSTSAANTGELFF. The DNA of the CDR3 is TGTGCCAGTAGTACGTCGGCGGCCAACACCGGGGAGCTGTTTTTT.

This clone has a single count. The genes are TRBV4-2 and TRBJ1-2, with 8 bases aligning to TRBD1. The germline V gene has CDR1 LGHNA and CDR2 YNFKEQ. The length of the CDR3 is 15 residues. Trimming removed 2 bases from V and 4 bases from J; junction bases left unmatched: 6. CDR3 in amino acids: CASSQSSQGGYGYTF. DNA for the CDR3: TGTGCCAGCAGCCAATCCTCACAGGGGGGCTATGGCTACACCTTC.

A note on this clone: Other DNA sequences in this sample translate to the same CDR3. The chain combines TRBV3-1 (or the pseudogene TRBV3-2) with TRBJ1-1; D gene ambiguous. From germline, CDR1 is LGHDT and CDR2 YNNKEL (reference sequence). Trimming took off 1 base at V and 4 bases at J, with 10 bases between the two ends. This CDR3 contains 14 residues. CDR3 in DNA: TGTGCCAGCAGCCAAGCGGGAGGAAGCACTGAAGCTTTCTTT. Its protein product is CASSQAGGSTEAFF.

CDR3 amino acids: CASTDARGADTQYF. CDR3 coding DNA: TGTGCCAGTACCGACGCCAGGGGCGCAGATACGCAGTATTTT. This rearrangement joins TRBV19 to TRBJ2-3; possibly TRBD1 for D (6 bases). CDR1 and CDR2 (germline): LNHDA, SQIVND (reference sequence). This CDR3 comprises 14 residues. Trimming cost V 7 bases and J 4 bases, with 15 bases left between them.

CDR3 bases: TGTGCCAGCAGAGGACAGAATGCAACTAATGAAAAACTGTTTTTT. It codes for CASRGQNATNEKLFF. This chain connects TRBV28 to TRBJ1-4, with D tentatively TRBD1 (6 bases). Trimming left V 6 bases short and J 0 bases short, with 11 bases between. Germline V gene lookup returns CDR1 MDHEN and CDR2 SYDVKM. This CDR3 region has 15 residues.

The CDR3 region has the DNA TGTGCCAGCAGCGTAGACCCGGGGGGCAGGGGCTACACCTTC. Its translation is CASSVDPGGRGYTF. This chain links TRBV9 with TRBJ1-2, with a tentative D call TRBD1 (6 bases). V was shortened by 0 bases and J by 8 bases, with 14 bases between the two germline ends. This CDR3 is built from 14 residues. Germline CDR1 is SGDLS and CDR2 is YYNGEE.

The chain couples TRBV9 to TRBJ1-2, with TRBD1 identical over 8 bases. The CDR3 sequence is 14 residues long. Germline V lookup: CDR1 SGDLS, CDR2 YYNGEE. V lost 2 bases and J lost 4; bases outside the gene matches: 4. Here the CDR3 DNA reads TGTGCCAGCAGCGTGACAGGGGCCCGCTATGGCTACACCTTC. It specifies CASSVTGARYGYTF.

This chain links TRBV27 with TRBJ2-3; 8 bases map to TRBD2. The CDR3 is made up of 14 amino acids. CDR1 MNHEY and CDR2 SMNVEV come from the germline V gene (reference sequence). V dropped 3 bases and J dropped 4; count of bases not matched to a gene: 3. CDR3 DNA: TGTGCCAGCAGTTTGCTAGCGGGTCCAGATACGCAGTATTTT. This gives the protein CASSLLAGPDTQYF.

V gene TRBV19 combines with J gene TRBJ2-7; D is ambiguous. Germline CDR1 and CDR2: LNHDA and SQIVND (reference sequence). V was trimmed by 5 bases and J by 0 bases, leaving 14 bases between them. There are 15 residues in the CDR3. The CDR3 sequence is CASSYSGESSYEQYF. CDR3 sequence (DNA): TGTGCCAGTAGTTACTCCGGAGAGAGCTCCTACGAGCAGTACTTC.

V is TRBV4-1 and J is TRBJ2-2; TRBD2 matches 7 bases. Germline V gives CDR1 MGHRA, CDR2 YSYEKL. The CDR3 runs to 15 residues. V lost 0 bases to trimming and J lost 6 bases; unmatched junction nucleotides: 4. CDR3 in amino acids: CASSQDGRASGELFF. The CDR3 DNA reads TGCGCCAGCAGCCAAGATGGGAGGGCTTCCGGGGAGCTGTTTTTT.

This chain uses TRBV7-9 with TRBJ2-1; a weak D match, TRBD2 (6 bases). Germline-derived CDR1 and CDR2 are SEHNR and FQNEAQ (reference sequence). Trimming shortened V by 4 bases and J by 4 bases, and 14 bases separated the two germline ends. The CDR3 spans 15 residues. The CDR3 bases are TGTGCCAGCAGCTATGTGGCGGGGAGTTACAATGAGCAGTTCTTC. Translation: CASSYVAGSYNEQFF.

This clone has just a few counts. The J gene is TRBJ1-5, the V gene TRBV2, with D possibly matching TRBD1 (6 bases). In germline, CDR1 is SNHLY, CDR2 FYNNEI. Trimming removed 6 bases from V and 5 bases from J, with 11 bases in between. CDR3 length: 13 residues. CDR3 sequence: CASRERQDQPQHF. In DNA form, the CDR3 reads TGTGCCAGCAGAGAAAGACAGGATCAGCCCCAGCATTTT.

This chain links TRBV5-8 with TRBJ2-1; weak D call: TRBD2 (6 bases). The germline gives CDR1 SGHTS, CDR2 YDEGEE. CDR3 length: 15 residues. Trimming cost V 2 bases and J 4 bases, with 13 bases left between them. The CDR3 here is CASSLGRGVYNEQFF. Written as DNA, the CDR3 is TGTGCCAGCAGCTTAGGGCGGGGAGTTTACAATGAGCAGTTCTTC.

This rearrangement joins TRBV19 to TRBJ1-1, with D unresolved. The length of the CDR3 is 13 residues. Trimming removed 3 bases from V and 5 bases from J, with 10 bases in between. Germline V gene lookup returns CDR1 LNHDA and CDR2 SQIVND (reference sequence). The CDR3 bases are TGTGCCAGTAGTATTACACAGCGGACTGAAGCTTTCTTT. Protein: CASSITQRTEAFF.